This TCR beta chain was obtained from a study of shared clonotypes between healthy human individuals. Study summary: Researchers drew samples from a couple of women and a few men aged 18 to 49.

The study, taken as a whole, reports: Generally, estimated richness proved larger in naive subsets than it did in memory subsets.

A deep-level run was used for the assay. TCRdb keeps only in-frame clones here, not all; method: immunoSEQ multiplex PCR. The table has 330,000 or so clones, around 72% seen once; the top ten hold around 10%. With 6 bases removed from V and 7 bases from J, the gap between germline ends came to 15 bases. This CDR3 comprises 14 residues. CDR1 KGHSH and CDR2 LQKENI come from the germline V gene. Of note for this clone: As yet, its antigen is unknown.

The study separated CD4+ cells into CD45RA+ naive and CD45RA-negative memory subsets. The rearrangement uses TRBV18 and TRBJ2-2, with D possibly TRBD2 on 6 matching bases. The sample was memory CD4+ T cells sorted from blood. Subset given: CD45RA-negative fraction. This TCR derives from a young man in good health. The CDR3 DNA reads as TGTGCCAGCTCTCCGACTAGTGGGATCGGGGAGCTGTTTTTT. This sequence encodes CASSPTSGIGELFF.